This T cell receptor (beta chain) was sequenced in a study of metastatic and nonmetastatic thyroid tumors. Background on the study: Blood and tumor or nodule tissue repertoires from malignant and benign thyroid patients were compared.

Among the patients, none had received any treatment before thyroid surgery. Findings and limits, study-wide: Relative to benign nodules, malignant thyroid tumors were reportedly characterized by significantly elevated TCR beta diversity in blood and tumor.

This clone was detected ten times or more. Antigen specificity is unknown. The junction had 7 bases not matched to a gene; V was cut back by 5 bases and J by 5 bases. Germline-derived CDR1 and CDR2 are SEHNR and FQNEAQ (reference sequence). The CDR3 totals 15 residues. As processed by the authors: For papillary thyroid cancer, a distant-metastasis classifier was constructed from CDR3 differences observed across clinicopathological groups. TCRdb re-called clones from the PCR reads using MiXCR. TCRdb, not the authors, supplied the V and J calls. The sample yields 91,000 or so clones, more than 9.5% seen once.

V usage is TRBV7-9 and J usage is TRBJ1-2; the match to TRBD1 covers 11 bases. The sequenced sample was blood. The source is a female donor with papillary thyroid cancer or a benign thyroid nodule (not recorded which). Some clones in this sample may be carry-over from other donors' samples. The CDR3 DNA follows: TGTGCCAGCAGCAGCGGACAGGGGGCGGGATATGGCTACACCTTC. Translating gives CASSSGQGAGYGYTF.